This passage covers 5 T cell receptor beta chains from one sample sequenced in a study of T cell responses to AZD1222 COVID-19 vaccine. Sequencing was performed with immunoSEQ multiplex PCR; in TCRdb, only in-frame clones are kept and a portion is missing. The sample yields roughly 140,000 clones, 92% seen once. The specimen comprised peripheral blood, sampled 28 days after the second AZD1222 dose. These receptors all come from an adult who received the AZD1222 COVID-19 vaccine.

This chain joins TRBV28 and TRBJ1-1, with a tentative D call TRBD1 (6 bases). The V end lost 1 base, the J end lost 3 bases, and 9 bases lay between the germline ends. CDR1 MDHEN and CDR2 SYDVKM come from the germline V gene. The length of the CDR3 is 14 residues. The CDR3 spells CASSLYRTDTEAFF. The CDR3, as DNA: TGTGCCAGCAGTTTATACAGGACAGACACTGAAGCTTTCTTT.

This chain connects TRBV7-9 to TRBJ1-6; weak D call: TRBD1 (6 bases). The CDR3 is made up of 13 amino acids. Looked up from germline, CDR1 is SEHNR and CDR2 is FQNEAQ (reference sequence). V shed 5 bases and J shed 7 bases, with 9 bases lying between them. Here the CDR3 reads CASSPGQNSPLHF. CDR3 bases: TGTGCCAGCAGCCCGGGACAAAATTCACCCCTCCACTTT. Using reference TRBV7-9 and TRBJ1-6 for the parts outside the CDR3, the full variable domain is DTGVSQNPRHKITKRGQNVTFRCDPISEHNRLYWYRQTLGQGPEFLTYFQNEAQLEKSRLLSDRFSAERPKGSFSTLEIQRTEQGDSAMYLCASSPGQNSPLHFGNGTRLTVT.

This clone was detected a few times. The V gene is TRBV5-1, the J gene TRBJ2-7, with TRBD1 identical over 7 bases. The CDR3 contains 14 residues. V was pared by 0 bases and J by 5 bases, with 5 bases of the junction left unmatched. Germline assignment: CDR1 SGHRS and CDR2 YFSETQ. In nucleotides, the CDR3 is TGCGCCAGCAGCTTGGGTGACAGGGTCGACGAGCAGTACGTC. Its protein is CASSLGDRVDEQYV.

The V and J genes are TRBV11-2 and TRBJ1-1; weak D call: TRBD1 (5 bases). Trimming removed 4 bases from V and 9 bases from J, with 21 bases in between. Germline V CDR1 and CDR2: SGHAT, FQNNGV. This CDR3 contains 15 residues. CDR3 sequence (DNA): TGTGCCAGCAGCTCAGGCGGGGGTCCCCCTCGGCAAGCTTTCTTT. Residues: CASSSGGGPPRQAFF.

The chain joins TRBV5-4 to TRBJ2-5; maybe TRBD2 (5 bases). Germline assignment: CDR1 SGHNT and CDR2 YYREEE (reference sequence). Trimming shortened V by 2 bases and J by 5 bases, and 10 bases separated the two germline ends. CDR3 length: 13 amino acids. The CDR3 sequence is CASSLRGSETQYF. The CDR3 nucleotides read TGTGCCAGCAGCTTAAGAGGGTCGGAGACCCAGTACTTC.